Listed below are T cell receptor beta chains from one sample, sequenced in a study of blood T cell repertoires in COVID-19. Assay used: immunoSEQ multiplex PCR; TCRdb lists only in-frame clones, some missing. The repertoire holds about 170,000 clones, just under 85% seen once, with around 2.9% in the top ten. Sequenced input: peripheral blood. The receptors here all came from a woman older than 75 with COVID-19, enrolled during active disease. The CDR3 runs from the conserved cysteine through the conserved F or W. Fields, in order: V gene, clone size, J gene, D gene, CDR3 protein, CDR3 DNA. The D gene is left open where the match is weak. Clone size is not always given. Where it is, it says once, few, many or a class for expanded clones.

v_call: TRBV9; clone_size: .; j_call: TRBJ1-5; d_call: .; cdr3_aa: CASSARGGGQPQHF; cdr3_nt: TGTGCCAGCAGCGCCCGAGGGGGGGGACAGCCCCAGCATTTT
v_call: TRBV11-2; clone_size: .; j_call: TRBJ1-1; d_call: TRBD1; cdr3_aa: CASSLVPGQGRTEAFF; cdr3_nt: TGTGCCAGCAGCTTAGTCCCCGGACAGGGGAGGACTGAAGCTTTCTTT
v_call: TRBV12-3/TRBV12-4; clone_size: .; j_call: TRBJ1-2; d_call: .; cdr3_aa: CASRPQVAGYTF; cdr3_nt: TGTGCCAGCAGACCTCAGGTGGCTGGCTACACCTTC
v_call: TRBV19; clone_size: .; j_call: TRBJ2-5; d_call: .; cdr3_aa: CASSIALAGGTQYF; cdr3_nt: TGTGCCAGTAGTATAGCGCTAGCCGGAGGGACCCAGTACTTC
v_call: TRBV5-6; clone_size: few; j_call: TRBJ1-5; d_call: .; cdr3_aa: CASSLALGWGDQPQHF; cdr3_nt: TGTGCCAGCAGCTTGGCTCTAGGATGGGGAGATCAGCCCCAGCATTTT
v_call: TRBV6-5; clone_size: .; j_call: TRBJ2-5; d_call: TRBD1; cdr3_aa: CASPTGGLRETQYF; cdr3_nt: TGTGCCAGCCCTACAGGGGGTCTTAGGGAGACCCAGTACTTC
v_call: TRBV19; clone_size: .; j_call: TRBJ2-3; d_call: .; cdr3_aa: CASMGDPLDTQYF; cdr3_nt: TGTGCCAGTATGGGAGACCCTCTGGATACGCAGTATTTT
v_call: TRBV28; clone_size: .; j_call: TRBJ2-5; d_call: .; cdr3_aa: CASSFLTPGTQYF; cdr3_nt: TGTGCCAGCAGTTTTTTAACCCCCGGGACCCAGTACTTC
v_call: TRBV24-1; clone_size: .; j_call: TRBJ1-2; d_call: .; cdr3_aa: CATSDPGQIYGYTF; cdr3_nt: TGTGCCACCAGTGACCCAGGACAGATCTATGGCTACACCTTC
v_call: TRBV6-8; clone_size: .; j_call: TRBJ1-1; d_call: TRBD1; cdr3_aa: CASNQKSLRQGARGTEAFF; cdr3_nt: TGTGCCAGCAACCAAAAAAGCCTAAGACAGGGGGCGCGCGGCACTGAAGCTTTCTTT
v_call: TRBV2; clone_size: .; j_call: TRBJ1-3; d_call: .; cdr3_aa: CASSASRGGNTIYF; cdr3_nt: TGTGCCAGCAGTGCATCCCGCGGTGGAAACACCATATATTTT
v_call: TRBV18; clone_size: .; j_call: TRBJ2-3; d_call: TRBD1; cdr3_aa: CASSPRDRGGTTDTQYF; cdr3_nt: TGTGCCAGCTCACCAAGGGACAGGGGGGGAACGACGGATACGCAGTATTTT
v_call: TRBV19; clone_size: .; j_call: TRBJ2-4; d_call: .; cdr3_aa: CASSIGGLWYIQYF; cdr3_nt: TGTGCCAGTAGTATAGGGGGGCTATGGTACATTCAGTACTTC
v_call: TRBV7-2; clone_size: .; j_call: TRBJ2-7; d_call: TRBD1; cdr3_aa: CASSLRGRGSSYEQYF; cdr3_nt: TGTGCCAGCAGCCTAAGGGGCAGGGGGAGCTCCTACGAGCAGTACTTC
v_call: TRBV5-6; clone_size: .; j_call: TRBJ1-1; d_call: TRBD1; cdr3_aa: CASSLVHRTGRNTEAFF; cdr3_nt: TGTGCCAGCAGCTTGGTCCATAGGACAGGGAGGAACACTGAAGCTTTCTTT
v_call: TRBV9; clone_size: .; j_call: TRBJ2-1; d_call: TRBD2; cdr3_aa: CASSAGGRGRYNEQFF; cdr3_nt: TGTGCCAGCAGCGCCGGAGGGCGGGGGAGGTACAATGAGCAGTTCTTC
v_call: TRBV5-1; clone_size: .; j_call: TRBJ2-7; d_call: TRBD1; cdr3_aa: CASSLLGTGVDEQYF; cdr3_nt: TGCGCCAGCAGCTTGTTGGGGACAGGGGTCGACGAGCAGTACTTC
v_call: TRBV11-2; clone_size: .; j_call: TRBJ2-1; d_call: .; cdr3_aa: CASSLGGSYNEQFF; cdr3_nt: TGTGCCAGCAGCTTGGGGGGTTCCTACAATGAGCAGTTCTTC